The 13 T cell receptor beta chains presented below share a single source sample, sequenced in a study of blood T cells in healthy people across ages. Primers used in a second PCR of roughly 6 to 11 cycles were a sample-barcoded 5' primer and a J-beta primer mix. One entry per CDR3 protein, called by TCRdb with MiXCR from the 5' RACE reads. The data show 760,000 or so distinct CDR3 sequences, roughly 25% seen once. This sample also appeared in a second study, on T cells of mothers and their children.

Sequenced material: blood. The origin of the receptors is a boy between 10 and 17 years old in good health.

This clonotype was seen a few times. CDR3 sequence reads: CASSSEWDSPSYEQYF. The CDR3, as DNA: TGTGCCAGCAGTTCCGAATGGGACAGTCCTTCTTACGAGCAGTACTTC. The rearrangement links TRBV6-6 to TRBJ2-7, with 7 positions matching TRBD1. Germline values: CDR1 MNHNY, CDR2 SVGAGI (reference sequence). CDR3 length equals 16 residues. Trimming at V came to 4 bases and at J to 4 bases, leaving 13 bases not matched to a gene.

The chain is built from TRBV28 and TRBJ1-5; D is unclear. The CDR3 sequence is 12 residues long. From germline, CDR1 is MDHEN and CDR2 SYDVKM. Trimming stripped 0 bases from V and 6 bases from J, with 3 bases between. The CDR3 here is CASSLWVQPQHF. The CDR3 nucleotides read TGTGCCAGCAGTTTATGGGTTCAGCCCCAGCATTTT.

The sample holds one count of this clonotype. The gene calls are TRBV6-6 and TRBJ1-2, with 8 bases aligning to TRBD1. Germline V gene data show CDR1 as MNHNY and CDR2 as SVGAGI (reference sequence). Unmatched junction bases numbered 6, after V lost 7 bases and J lost 8 bases. The CDR3 runs 12 residues. CDR3 nucleotides: TGTGCCAGCACTACACAGGGGGGCGGCTACACCTTC. Protein: CASTTQGGGYTF.

This chain uses TRBV7-2 with TRBJ2-3; 13 bases are a match to TRBD2. CDR1 SGHTA and CDR2 FQGNSA come from the germline V gene. This CDR3 spans 18 amino acids. V lost 1 base to trimming and J lost 3 bases; unmatched junction nucleotides: 7. CDR3 in amino acids: CASSLGRLAGGLTDTQYF. CDR3 nucleotide sequence: TGTGCCAGCAGCTTAGGAAGACTAGCGGGGGGTTTAACAGATACGCAGTATTTT.

This clonotype was observed a few times. This rearrangement joins TRBV4-1 to TRBJ2-5; either TRBD1 or TRBD2 may fit D (6 bases each). With the DNA end fitting TRBJ2-7 better, the J assignment may be wrong. Germline V gene lookup returns CDR1 MGHRA and CDR2 YSYEKL. This CDR3 region has 17 residues. In nucleotides, the CDR3 is TGCGCCAGCAGCCAAGGATGGGGAAGGGGGGCCGCGTACGAGCAGTACTTC. Its translation is CASSQGWGRGAAYEQYF.

The V and J genes are TRBV3-1 and TRBJ1-2, with 7 bases lining up with TRBD1. From germline, CDR1 is LGHDT and CDR2 YNNKEL (reference sequence). CDR3 length: 17 amino acids. The J segment lost 7 bases and the V segment lost 0 bases, leaving 14 bases of the junction unmatched. For the CDR3, the DNA is TGTGCCAGCAGCCAAGATTTGACAGGGCCCTTACCTTTTGGCTACACCTTC. Translation gives CASSQDLTGPLPFGYTF. The full variable domain, with the rest looked up from reference TRBV3-1 and TRBJ1-2, is DTAVSQTPKYLVTQMGNDKSIKCEQNLGHDTMYWYKQDSKKFLKIMFSYNNKELIINETVPNRFSPKSPDKAHLNLHINSLELGDSAVYFCASSQDLTGPLPFGYTFGSGTRLTVV.

V gene TRBV12-3 or TRBV12-4 combines with J gene TRBJ1-2, with D tentatively TRBD1 (5 bases). The V gene lost 1 base and the J gene lost 0 bases, with 18 bases spanning the gap. CDR3 length: 18 amino acids. CDR3 region: CASSLVVLPGRANYGYTF. Here the CDR3 DNA reads TGTGCCAGCAGTTTAGTAGTGCTACCAGGGCGGGCTAACTATGGCTACACCTTC.

This clonotype has more than one count but fewer than ten. V usage is TRBV6-6 and J usage is TRBJ2-5, with 12 nucleotides matching TRBD2. CDR1 MNHNY and CDR2 SVGAGI come from the germline V gene (reference sequence). Trimming removed 2 bases from V and 7 bases from J; junction bases left unmatched: 5. This CDR3 is built from 15 residues. Here the CDR3 reads CASSYRLAGEGTQYF. DNA of the CDR3: TGTGCCAGCAGTTACAGACTAGCGGGAGAGGGGACCCAGTACTTC.

Only a few counts were recorded for this clonotype. The chain links TRBV10-2 to TRBJ1-2, with 11 bases aligning to TRBD1. Looked up from germline, CDR1 is WSHSY and CDR2 is SAAADI. V was clipped by 3 bases and J by 2 bases; unmatched bases: 2. The CDR3 contains 15 residues. CDR3 DNA: TGCGCCAGCAGTGAAAGGGACAGGGGGAACTATGGCTACACCTTC. As protein: CASSERDRGNYGYTF.

This sequence joins TRBV4-1 and TRBJ2-7, with 8 bases lining up with TRBD1. The CDR3 totals 15 residues. V was pared by 0 bases and J by 5 bases, with 6 bases of the junction left unmatched. Germline lookup yields CDR1 MGHRA and CDR2 YSYEKL. The CDR3 nucleotides read TGCGCCAGCAGCCAAGACCGGACAGGGATCGACGAGCAGTACTTC. Its protein is CASSQDRTGIDEQYF.

The J gene is TRBJ1-4, the V gene TRBV7-3; D is unresolved. V gave up 5 bases and J gave up 7 bases, with 23 bases separating them. CDR3 length: 17 residues. CDR1 and CDR2 (germline): SGHTA, FQGTGA. The CDR3 coding sequence is TGTGCCAGCAGCCCAACCAACGGCGGGATATTGGGTGAAAAACTGTTTTTT. Its protein product is CASSPTNGGILGEKLFF. The complete variable domain, with remaining parts taken from reference TRBV7-3 and TRBJ1-4, reads GAGVSQTPSNKVTEKGKYVELRCDPISGHTALYWYRQSLGQGPEFLIYFQGTGAADDSGLPNDRFFAVRPEGSVSTLKIQRTERGDSAVYLCASSPTNGGILGEKLFFGSGTQLSVL.

The V call is TRBV9, the J call TRBJ1-1, with D maybe TRBD1 (5 bases). Deletions cut 0 bases from V and 4 bases from J, with 13 bases between. CDR1 is SGDLS and CDR2 is YYNGEE in the germline V gene. The CDR3 runs to 15 residues. The CDR3 protein is CASSVGKGLGTEAFF. DNA for the CDR3: TGTGCCAGCAGCGTAGGGAAGGGGCTGGGCACTGAAGCTTTCTTT.

This clonotype was found once. The J gene is TRBJ2-3, the V gene TRBV7-3, with D unclear. Germline-derived CDR1 and CDR2 are SGHTA and FQGTGA. The CDR3 totals 15 residues. The V end lost 3 bases, the J end lost 2 bases, and 12 bases lay between the germline ends. CDR3 DNA: TGTGCCAGCAGCTTTGGGCAGACCCTCACAGATACGCAGTATTTT. Residues: CASSFGQTLTDTQYF.